The entry that follows covers one T cell receptor beta chain sequence. Antigen: not known. The record originates from a study of shared clonotypes between healthy human individuals. As for the study in general: Those who served as donors were a couple of women and a few men between the ages of 18 and 49. The study, taken as a whole, reports: A few donors showed sharing of approximately 5% of naive CD4 clonotypes.

Naive CD8 cells, CD45RO-negative and positively selected for CCR7, excluded terminally differentiated effector memory CD45RA+ cells. Per the authors' pipeline: Filtering of immunoSEQ junctional sequences could not match full-length read filtering. Generated by immunoSEQ multiplex PCR, the TCRdb table keeps only in-frame clones and is missing some. Clone size and the V and J calls come from that table; the DNA yielded D and trimming. This repertoire shows some 2.1 million clones, roughly 95% found once; its top ten account for around 1.1%. This sequence was found in a man aged 18 to 30 in good health. The sequencing input was naive CD8+ T cells sorted from blood.

CDR3 sequence reads: CSVENYRGRRPYGYTF. In DNA, the CDR3 is TGCAGCGTTGAGAATTACAGGGGGCGAAGGCCCTATGGCTACACCTTC. The V gene is TRBV29-1, the J gene TRBJ1-2; 9 bases fit TRBD1. The CDR3 has 16 amino acids. The germline V gene encodes CDR1 SQVTM and CDR2 ANQGSEA. V lost 3 bases and J lost 4; bases outside the gene matches: 12.